Each of the 11 T cell receptor beta chains below was sequenced from the same sample in a study of blood T cell repertoires in COVID-19 (dated by TCRdb to about 2020). Libraries were constructed by the immunoSEQ multiplex PCR assay. The table was pulled from immuneACCESS by TCRdb, which kept in-frame rearrangements only. Such tables lose some clones; where checked, under half of the loss comes from unresolved V genes, and the rest has no known cause. Across this sample there are roughly 170,000 clones, with 79% seen only once. Clones ranked in the top ten supply 8.1% of the sample. The sequencing input was peripheral blood. The source is an older woman with COVID-19, enrolled during active disease.

The chain recombines TRBV5-1 with TRBJ1-3, with D unresolved. The germline gives CDR1 SGHRS, CDR2 YFSETQ. The CDR3 sequence is 16 residues long. V was pared by 2 bases and J by 4 bases, with 16 bases between. The CDR3 reads CASSLTSDGKGNTIYF. CDR3 coding DNA: TGCGCCAGCAGCTTAACATCGGACGGGAAAGGAAACACCATATATTTT.

CDR3 sequence reads: CASSSAPTGVGQPQHF. In nucleotides, the CDR3 is TGTGCCAGCAGCTCCGCCCCGACAGGGGTCGGTCAGCCCCAGCATTTT. V usage is TRBV11-2 and J usage is TRBJ1-5; TRBD1 agrees at 8 bases. With V trimmed by 4 bases and J by 6 bases, 11 bases remained unmatched. This CDR3 spans 16 amino acids. CDR1 is SGHAT, CDR2 FQNNGV, per germline. The full variable domain, its missing parts supplied by reference TRBV11-2 and TRBJ1-5, is EAGVAQSPRYKIIEKRQSVAFWCNPISGHATLYWYQQILGQGPKLLIQFQNNGVVDDSQLPKDRFSAERLKGVDSTLKIQPAKLEDSAVYLCASSSAPTGVGQPQHFGDGTRLSIL.

V usage is TRBV5-1 and J usage is TRBJ1-4; 8 bases match TRBD1. The CDR3 has 16 residues. Germline values: CDR1 SGHRS, CDR2 YFSETQ. J gave up 7 bases and V 4 bases, and 12 bases lay outside the gene matches. In DNA, the CDR3 is TGCGCCAGCAGCCTGACAGGGGTCGGTGACGGTGAAAAACTGTTTTTT. Translating it yields CASSLTGVGDGEKLFF.

This rearrangement joins TRBV3-1 (or the pseudogene TRBV3-2) to TRBJ2-1; D is uncertain. Trimming removed 1 base from V and 9 bases from J, with 13 bases in between. This CDR3 has 14 residues. Germline V lookup: CDR1 LGHDT, CDR2 YNNKEL (reference sequence). CDR3 nucleotide sequence: TGTGCCAGCAGCCAAGGTCAGGTGTTAACTGAGCAGTTCTTC. It is translated as CASSQGQVLTEQFF.

The rearrangement links TRBV10-3 to TRBJ2-1; possibly TRBD2 for D (6 bases). Looked up from germline, CDR1 is ENHRY and CDR2 is SYGVKD. V lost 10 bases and J lost 8, with 9 bases in between. The CDR3 runs 10 residues. The CDR3 sequence is CATGRDEQFF. CDR3 coding DNA: TGTGCCACCGGGAGAGATGAGCAGTTCTTC.

The rearrangement uses TRBV7-2 and TRBJ1-4, with TRBD1 as a possible D gene (6 bases). The CDR3 contains 15 residues. Germline CDR1 is SGHTA and CDR2 is FQGNSA. V was trimmed by 5 bases and J by 8 bases, leaving 18 bases between them. The CDR3 reads CASSEPGTPEEKLFF. CDR3 bases: TGTGCCAGCAGCGAGCCTGGGACACCCGAGGAAAAACTGTTTTTT.

This chain joins TRBV11-2 and TRBJ2-5, with 8 bases aligning to TRBD1. V was pared by 2 bases and J by 2 bases, with 10 bases of the junction left unmatched. Germline V gene sequence: CDR1 SGHAT, CDR2 FQNNGV. The CDR3 spans 17 residues. CDR3 sequence (DNA): TGTGCCAGCAGCTTAAGGCTTCGGACAGGGAGGCAAGAGACCCAGTACTTC. Protein sequence: CASSLRLRTGRQETQYF.

The chain employs TRBV2 and TRBJ2-3; TRBD2 agrees at 8 bases. From germline, CDR1 is SNHLY and CDR2 FYNNEI. V lost 1 base and J lost 2; bases outside the gene matches: 5. This CDR3 has 16 residues. CDR3 protein: CASSEGLAKDTDTQYF. CDR3 in DNA: TGTGCCAGCAGTGAAGGACTAGCGAAAGACACAGATACGCAGTATTTT.

The chain joins TRBV7-9 to TRBJ2-7; TRBD1 agrees at 7 bases. V lost 4 bases, J lost 5 bases, and 11 bases stayed unmatched. The CDR3 runs 15 residues. CDR1 and CDR2 from the germline V gene are SEHNR and FQNEAQ (reference sequence). CDR3 nucleotide sequence: TGTGCCAGCAGCTGGGACCGGGACAGAACCGACGAGCAGTACTTC. As protein: CASSWDRDRTDEQYF. Based on the CDR3 plus reference TRBV7-9 and TRBJ2-7, the full variable domain is DTGVSQNPRHKITKRGQNVTFRCDPISEHNRLYWYRQTLGQGPEFLTYFQNEAQLEKSRLLSDRFSAERPKGSFSTLEIQRTEQGDSAMYLCASSWDRDRTDEQYFGPGTRLTVT.

Details on this clone: This sample also contains other DNA sequences that code for the same CDR3. The rearrangement links TRBV15 to TRBJ2-5; D is uncertain. CDR3 length: 13 residues. The germline V gene encodes CDR1 LNHNV and CDR2 YYDKDF (reference sequence). Trimming took 0 bases from V and 5 from J, leaving 7 bases between them. The CDR3 DNA sequence: TGTGCCACCAGCAGAGATCGTGAGGAGACCCAGTACTTC. It yields the protein CATSRDREETQYF.

The V and J genes are TRBV6-6 and TRBJ2-2, with 12 bases lining up with TRBD1. V lost 5 bases, J lost 1 base, and 11 bases stayed unmatched. The CDR3 is made up of 19 amino acids. In germline, CDR1 is MNHNY, CDR2 SVGAGI (reference sequence). The CDR3 spells CASSPRPGQGALNTGELFF. CDR3 bases: TGTGCCAGCAGTCCTAGACCGGGACAGGGGGCACTGAACACCGGGGAGCTGTTTTTT.